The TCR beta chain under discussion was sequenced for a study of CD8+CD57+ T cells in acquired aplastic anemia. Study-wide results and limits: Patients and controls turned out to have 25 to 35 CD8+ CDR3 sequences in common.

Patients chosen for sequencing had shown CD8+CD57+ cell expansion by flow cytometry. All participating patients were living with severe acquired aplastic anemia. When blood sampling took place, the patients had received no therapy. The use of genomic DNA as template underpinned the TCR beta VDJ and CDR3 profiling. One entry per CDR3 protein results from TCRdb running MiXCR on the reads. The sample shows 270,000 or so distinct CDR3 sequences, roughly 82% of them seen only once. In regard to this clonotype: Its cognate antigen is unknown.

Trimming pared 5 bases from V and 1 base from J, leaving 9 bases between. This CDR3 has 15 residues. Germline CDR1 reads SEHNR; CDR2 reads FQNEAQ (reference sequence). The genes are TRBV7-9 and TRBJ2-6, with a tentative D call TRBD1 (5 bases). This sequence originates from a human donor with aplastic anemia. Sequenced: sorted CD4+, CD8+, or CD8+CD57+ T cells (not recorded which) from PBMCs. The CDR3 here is CASSPRESGANVLTF. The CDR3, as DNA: TGTGCCAGCAGCCCCAGGGAATCTGGGGCCAACGTCCTGACTTTC.